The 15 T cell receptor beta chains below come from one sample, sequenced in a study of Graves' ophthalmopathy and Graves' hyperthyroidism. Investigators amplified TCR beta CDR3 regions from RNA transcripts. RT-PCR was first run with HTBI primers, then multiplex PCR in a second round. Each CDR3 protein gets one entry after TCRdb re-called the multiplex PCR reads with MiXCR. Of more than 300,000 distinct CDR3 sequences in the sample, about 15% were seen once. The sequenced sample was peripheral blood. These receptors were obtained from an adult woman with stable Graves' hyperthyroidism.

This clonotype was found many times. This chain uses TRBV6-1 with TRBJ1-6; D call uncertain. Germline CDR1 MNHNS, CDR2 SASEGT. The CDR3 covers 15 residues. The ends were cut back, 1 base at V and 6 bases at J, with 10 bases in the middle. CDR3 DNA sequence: TGTGCCAGCAGTGAAGGGTGGAGTGCTAATTCACCCCTCCACTTT. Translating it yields CASSEGWSANSPLHF.

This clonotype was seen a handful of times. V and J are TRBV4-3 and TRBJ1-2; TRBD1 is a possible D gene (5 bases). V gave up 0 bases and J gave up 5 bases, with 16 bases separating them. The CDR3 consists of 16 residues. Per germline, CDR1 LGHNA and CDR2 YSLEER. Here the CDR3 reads CASSQDPGDLGYGYTF. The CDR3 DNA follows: TGCGCCAGCAGCCAAGATCCGGGGGATCTAGGGTATGGCTACACCTTC.

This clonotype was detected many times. In nucleotides, the CDR3 is TGTGCCAGCAGTTTAGTCGCAGGTACACAAGAGACCCAGTACTTC. Translated, it gives CASSLVAGTQETQYF. This chain joins TRBV12-3 or TRBV12-4 and TRBJ2-5; D not resolved. V lost 1 base and J 2 bases, leaving 11 bases between the germline ends. The CDR3 runs 15 residues.

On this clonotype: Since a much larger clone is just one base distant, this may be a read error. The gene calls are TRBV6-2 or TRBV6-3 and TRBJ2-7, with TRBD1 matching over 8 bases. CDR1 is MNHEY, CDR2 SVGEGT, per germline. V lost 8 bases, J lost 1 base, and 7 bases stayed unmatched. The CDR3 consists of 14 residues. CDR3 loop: CASLGTGNSYEQYF. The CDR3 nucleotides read TGTGCCAGCCTCGGGACAGGCAATTCCTACGAGCAGTACTTC.

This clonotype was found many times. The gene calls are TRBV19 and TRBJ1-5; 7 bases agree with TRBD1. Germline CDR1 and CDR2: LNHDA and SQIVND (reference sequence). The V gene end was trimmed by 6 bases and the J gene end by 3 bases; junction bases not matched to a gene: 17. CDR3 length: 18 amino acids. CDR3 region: CASRAFPGQIPNNQPQHF. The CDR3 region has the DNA TGTGCCAGTAGGGCGTTCCCGGGACAGATCCCTAACAATCAGCCCCAGCATTTT.

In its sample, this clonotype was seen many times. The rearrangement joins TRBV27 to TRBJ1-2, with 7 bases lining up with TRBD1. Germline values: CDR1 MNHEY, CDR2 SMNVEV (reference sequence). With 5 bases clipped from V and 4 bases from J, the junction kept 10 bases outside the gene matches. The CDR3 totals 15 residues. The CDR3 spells CASSPRTGAIYGYTF. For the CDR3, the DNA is TGTGCCAGCAGTCCCAGGACAGGAGCCATCTATGGCTACACCTTC.

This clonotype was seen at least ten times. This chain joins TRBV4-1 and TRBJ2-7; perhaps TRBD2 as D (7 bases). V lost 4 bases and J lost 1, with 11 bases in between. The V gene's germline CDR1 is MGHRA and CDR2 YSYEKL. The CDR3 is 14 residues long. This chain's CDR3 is CASSPSGQSYEQYF. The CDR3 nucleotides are TGCGCCAGCAGCCCTAGCGGACAGTCCTACGAGCAGTACTTC.

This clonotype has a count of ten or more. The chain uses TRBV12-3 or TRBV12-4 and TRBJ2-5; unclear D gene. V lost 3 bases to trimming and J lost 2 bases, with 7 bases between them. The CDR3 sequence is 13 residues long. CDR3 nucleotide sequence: TGTGCCAGCAGTTTCTCTAATCAAGAGACCCAGTACTTC. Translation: CASSFSNQETQYF.

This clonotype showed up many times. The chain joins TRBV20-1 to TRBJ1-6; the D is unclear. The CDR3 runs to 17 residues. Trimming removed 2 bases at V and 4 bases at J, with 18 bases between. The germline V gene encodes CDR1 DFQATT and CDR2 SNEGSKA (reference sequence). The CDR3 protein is CSARPLFMTPYNSPLHF. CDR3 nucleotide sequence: TGCAGTGCTAGACCGTTATTCATGACACCGTATAATTCACCCCTCCACTTT.

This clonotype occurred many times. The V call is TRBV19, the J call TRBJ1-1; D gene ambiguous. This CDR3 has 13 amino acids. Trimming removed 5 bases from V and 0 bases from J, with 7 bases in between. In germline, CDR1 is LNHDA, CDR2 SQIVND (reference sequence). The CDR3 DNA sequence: TGTGCCAGTAGTTTTCATCTGAACACTGAAGCTTTCTTT. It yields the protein CASSFHLNTEAFF.

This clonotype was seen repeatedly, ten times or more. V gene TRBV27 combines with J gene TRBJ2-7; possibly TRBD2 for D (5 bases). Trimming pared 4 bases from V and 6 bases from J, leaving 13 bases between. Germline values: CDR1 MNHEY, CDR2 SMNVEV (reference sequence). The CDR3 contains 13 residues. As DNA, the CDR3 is TGTGCCAGCAGTTCCCGAACTAGTTCCGAGCAGTACTTC. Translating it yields CASSSRTSSEQYF.

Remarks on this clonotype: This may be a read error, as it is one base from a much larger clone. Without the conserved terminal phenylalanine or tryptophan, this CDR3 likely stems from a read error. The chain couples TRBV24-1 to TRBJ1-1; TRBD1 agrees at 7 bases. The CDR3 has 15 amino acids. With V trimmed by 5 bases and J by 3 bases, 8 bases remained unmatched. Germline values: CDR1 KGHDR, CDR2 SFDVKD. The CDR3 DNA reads TGTGCCACCAGTGCCAGGGGGGCAGGTGACACTGAAGCTTTCCTT. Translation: CATSARGAGDTEAFL.

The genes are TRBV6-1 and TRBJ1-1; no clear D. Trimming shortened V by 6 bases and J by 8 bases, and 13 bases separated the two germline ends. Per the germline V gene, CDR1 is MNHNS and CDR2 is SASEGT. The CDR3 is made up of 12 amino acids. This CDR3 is CASSAGPQEAFF. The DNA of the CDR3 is TGTGCCAGCAGCGCGGGCCCCCAAGAAGCTTTCTTT.

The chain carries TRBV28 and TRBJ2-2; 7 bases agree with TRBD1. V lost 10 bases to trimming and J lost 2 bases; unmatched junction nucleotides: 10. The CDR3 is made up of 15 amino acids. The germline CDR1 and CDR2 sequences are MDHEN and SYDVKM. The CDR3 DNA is TGTGCCACCGACGCCGGGACAGCTAACACCGGGGAGCTGTTTTTT. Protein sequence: CATDAGTANTGELFF.

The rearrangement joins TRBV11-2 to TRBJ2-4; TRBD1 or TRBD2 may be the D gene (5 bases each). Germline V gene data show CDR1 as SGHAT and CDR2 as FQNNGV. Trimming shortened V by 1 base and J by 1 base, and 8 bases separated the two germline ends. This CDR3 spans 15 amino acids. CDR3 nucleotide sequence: TGTGCCAGCAGCTTAGTAGGGACGGCCAAAAACATTCAGTACTTC. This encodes CASSLVGTAKNIQYF.